The clone carrying this T cell receptor beta chain was counted between two and nine times. Antigen: not known. An assay was performed, and its level was deep. As handled by the study authors: Because ImmunoSEQ provided only junction sequences with no quality scores, the filtering differed. Here immunoSEQ multiplex PCR was the method, and the copy in TCRdb shows in-frame clones only, minus some. The D gene and trimming were derived from the DNA, and the V and J assignments and clone size from that table. The data contain under 80,000 clones, 60% to 80% of them singletons. This specimen belongs to a study of shared clonotypes between healthy human individuals. Study-level results: It was expected that sequencing depth would affect clonotype sharing among donors.

The CDR3 covers 13 residues. Germline lookup yields CDR1 SNHLY and CDR2 FYNNEI. V was pared by 4 bases and J by 7 bases, with 10 bases between. Sequences were obtained from memory CD8+ T cells sorted from blood. Subset denoted: CD45RO+ cells pooled with CCR7-negative TemRA cells. The rearrangement uses TRBV2 and TRBJ1-4; D is perhaps TRBD1 (5 bases). The clonotype was recovered from a young man in good health. The CDR3 loop reads CASSAWGGEKLFF. The CDR3 coding sequence is TGTGCCAGCAGTGCCTGGGGCGGTGAAAAACTGTTTTTT.